This T cell receptor beta chain is drawn from a study of OX40 agonist ivuxolimab in advanced cancers. Study-wide background: Given to patients was ivuxolimab, an agonistic anti-OX40 (CD134) antibody.

CDR1 and CDR2 from the germline V gene are KGHSH and LQKENI. The length of the CDR3 is 17 residues. The ends were cut back, 3 bases at V and 0 bases at J, with 15 bases in the middle. Only in-frame clones appear in the TCRdb table, and some are missing; sequencing was by immunoSEQ multiplex PCR. This table has around 94,000 clones, around 86% appearing once. About this clone itself: What it recognizes is unknown.

General study findings and limits: CD4+ and CD8+ blood T cells expanded clonally by week 6 at 0.1 to 3.0 mg/kg. Averaging showed that CD8+ T cells had more expanded clones than CD4+ did. It was not determined which antigens were specifically recognized by the peripheral T cells that had undergone clonal expansion.

Sample: CD4+ or CD8+ T cells sorted from blood, taken in a trial of the OX40 agonist ivuxolimab. This sequence was found in an adult with an advanced solid tumor such as melanoma, head and neck, liver or kidney cancer. The chain links TRBV18 to TRBJ2-4; D is tentatively TRBD1 or TRBD2 (5 bases each). The CDR3, as DNA: TGTGCCAGCTCACCCCTAGGGACGGGTATAGCCAAAAACATTCAGTACTTC. Translation: CASSPLGTGIAKNIQYF.